The 29 T cell receptor beta chains reported below all come from one sample, sequenced in a study of shared clonotypes between healthy human individuals. The data were produced by immunoSEQ multiplex PCR, yet TCRdb's version contains in-frame clones alone and is incomplete. The data show 850,000 to 1,200,000 clones, 60% to 80% seen once. Material for sequencing was memory CD4+ T cells sorted from blood. The subset is: CD45RA-negative fraction. The source of these receptors is a man between 18 and 35 years old in good health.

The gene calls are TRBV5-4 and TRBJ2-7; no clear D gene. The CDR3 contains 16 residues. The V gene's germline CDR1 is SGHNT and CDR2 YYREEE (reference sequence). With 1 base removed from V and 4 bases from J, the gap between germline ends came to 18 bases. DNA of the CDR3: TGTGCCAGCAGCTTGACCGACGGAGCTATAGCTTACGAGCAGTACTTC. The encoded protein is CASSLTDGAIAYEQYF. Combining the CDR3 with reference TRBV5-4 and TRBJ2-7 gives the whole variable domain ETGVTQSPTHLIKTRGQQVTLRCSSQSGHNTVSWYQQALGQGPQFIFQYYREEENGRGNFPPRFSGLQFPNYSSELNVNALELDDSALYLCASSLTDGAIAYEQYFGPGTRLTVT.

The rearrangement uses TRBV28 and TRBJ1-5; 7 nucleotides line up with TRBD1. This CDR3 has 16 amino acids. Germline CDR1 MDHEN, CDR2 SYDVKM. V was pared by 1 base and J by 3 bases, with 6 bases of the junction left unmatched. CDR3 protein: CASSLLAGQHNQPQHF. As DNA, the CDR3 is TGTGCCAGCAGTTTATTGGCGGGACAGCACAATCAGCCCCAGCATTTT. The variable domain in full, completed from reference TRBV28 and TRBJ1-5, reads DVKVTQSSRYLVKRTGEKVFLECVQDMDHENMFWYRQDPGLGLRLIYFSYDVKMKEKGDIPEGYSVSREKKERFSLILESASTNQTSMYLCASSLLAGQHNQPQHFGDGTRLSIL.

This sequence joins TRBV6-1 and TRBJ1-1, with a tentative D call TRBD1 (5 bases). Germline-derived CDR1 and CDR2 are MNHNS and SASEGT. The CDR3 length is 13 residues. Trimming took off 2 bases at V and 4 bases at J, with 8 bases between the two ends. The CDR3 DNA sequence: TGTGCCAGCAGTGAACTCAGGGTCACTGAAGCTTTCTTT. Protein: CASSELRVTEAFF.

The rearrangement joins TRBV28 to TRBJ1-5; 7 positions match TRBD1. Germline assignment: CDR1 MDHEN and CDR2 SYDVKM. J was trimmed by 3 bases and V by 3 bases; bases with no gene match: 8. The CDR3 covers 16 residues. CDR3: CASSLILQGPNQPQHF. The CDR3 DNA is TGTGCCAGCAGTTTGATCCTACAGGGGCCCAATCAGCCCCAGCATTTT.

Details on this clone: Other DNA sequences in the sample encode the same CDR3. The chain links TRBV5-1 to TRBJ2-1, with 7 bases aligning to TRBD1. With V trimmed by 0 bases and J by 2 bases, 2 bases remained unmatched. This CDR3 spans 15 amino acids. The germline V gene has CDR1 SGHRS and CDR2 YFSETQ. DNA of the CDR3: TGCGCCAGCAGCTTGGCAGGGGGAACCTACAATGAGCAGTTCTTC. Its translation: CASSLAGGTYNEQFF. Full variable domain (rest looked up from reference TRBV5-1 and TRBJ2-1): KAGVTQTPRYLIKTRGQQVTLSCSPISGHRSVSWYQQTPGQGLQFLFEYFSETQRNKGNFPGRFSGRQFSNSRSEMNVSTLELGDSALYLCASSLAGGTYNEQFFGPGTRLTVL.

The chain has TRBV19 and TRBJ1-6, with D uncertain. The CDR3 is made up of 15 amino acids. V gave up 6 bases and J gave up 2 bases, with 11 bases separating them. In germline, CDR1 is LNHDA, CDR2 SQIVND (reference sequence). CDR3 DNA sequence: TGTGCCAGTAGGTCAAACACCGCCTATAATTCACCCCTCCACTTT. This codes for CASRSNTAYNSPLHF.

The V gene is TRBV29-1, the J gene TRBJ1-2; 10 bases are shared with TRBD1. J lost 8 bases, V lost 3 bases, and 9 bases had no gene match. The CDR3 runs to 14 residues. Germline V CDR1 and CDR2: SQVTM, ANQGSEA. CDR3 sequence reads: CSVDPGQGLGGYTF. In nucleotides, the CDR3 is TGCAGCGTTGATCCGGGACAGGGGCTAGGAGGCTACACCTTC.

CDR3 sequence (DNA): TGTGCCAGCAGGGGACAGGGAGGAGGAGGGGCGGATACGCAGTATTTT. It encodes CASRGQGGGGADTQYF. The rearrangement uses TRBV2 and TRBJ2-3; TRBD1 agrees at 9 bases. The V gene's germline CDR1 is SNHLY and CDR2 FYNNEI. J lost 6 bases, V lost 6 bases, and 13 bases had no gene match. This CDR3 spans 16 amino acids.

V and J are TRBV7-6 and TRBJ1-3; tentatively, D is TRBD1 (6 bases). Trimming stripped 7 bases from V and 0 bases from J, with 10 bases between. The CDR3 is made up of 14 amino acids. The germline CDR1 and CDR2 sequences are SGHVS and FNYEAQ. In DNA form, the CDR3 reads TGTGCCAGCACCCGGACAGCCTCTGGAAACACCATATATTTT. Protein product: CASTRTASGNTIYF.

This sequence joins TRBV7-6 and TRBJ2-1; 9 bases are a match to TRBD2. Germline-derived CDR1 and CDR2 are SGHVS and FNYEAQ. This CDR3 spans 14 amino acids. Germline trimming cut 2 bases from V and 4 bases from J; bases unmatched to any gene: 0. For the CDR3, the DNA is TGTGCCAGCAGCTTAAGCGGGAGGTACAATGAGCAGTTCTTC. This gives the protein CASSLSGRYNEQFF.

CDR3 in amino acids: CAITGGTGRNTIYF. DNA of the CDR3: TGTGCCATCACCGGGGGAACAGGCCGAAACACCATATATTTT. V usage is TRBV10-3 and J usage is TRBJ1-3; D may be TRBD1 (5 bases). This CDR3 is 14 amino acids long. CDR1 is ENHRY, CDR2 SYGVKD, per germline. Trimming pared 7 bases from V and 5 bases from J, leaving 15 bases between.

The chain couples TRBV30 to TRBJ1-5; TRBD1 is a possible D gene (6 bases). From germline, CDR1 is GTSNPN and CDR2 SVGIG (reference sequence). V was clipped by 0 bases and J by 6 bases, with 15 bases between them. This CDR3 contains 15 residues. The CDR3, as DNA: TGTGCCTGGAGTGTGGAAGGAGGGGGAAGTCAGCCCCAGCATTTT. This translates into CAWSVEGGGSQPQHF.

CDR3: CASRRRGRDEQYF. The CDR3 nucleotides read TGTGCCAGCAGAAGGAGGGGGCGAGACGAGCAGTACTTC. The rearrangement joins TRBV27 to TRBJ2-7; D perhaps matches TRBD1 (7 bases). The germline V gene encodes CDR1 MNHEY and CDR2 SMNVEV (reference sequence). The CDR3 runs to 13 residues. V was trimmed by 6 bases and J by 5 bases, leaving 14 bases between them.

This clone was counted a few times. The J gene is TRBJ1-6, the V gene TRBV19; D is unclear. CDR1 and CDR2 (germline): LNHDA, SQIVND (reference sequence). Trimming stripped 5 bases from V and 10 bases from J, with 12 bases between. The CDR3 length is 13 residues. CDR3 amino acids: CASSPGVGSPLHF. Here the CDR3 DNA reads TGTGCCAGTAGTCCCGGGGTCGGCTCACCCCTCCACTTT.

The chain has TRBV10-3 and TRBJ2-3; TRBD2 is a possible D gene (7 bases). V was cut by 2 bases and J by 0 bases, with 9 bases left in between. The CDR3 sequence is 15 residues long. Germline loops: CDR1 ENHRY, CDR2 SYGVKD. CDR3: CAISEGGASTDTQYF. DNA for the CDR3: TGTGCCATCAGTGAGGGGGGGGCTAGCACAGATACGCAGTATTTT.

This rearrangement joins TRBV7-8 to TRBJ2-7; 13 nucleotides align to TRBD2. Unmatched junction bases numbered 6, after V lost 4 bases and J lost 0 bases. CDR1 is SGHVS, CDR2 FQNEAQ, per germline. The CDR3 runs 17 residues. CDR3 region: CASSSRTSGGSSYEQYF. DNA of the CDR3: TGTGCCAGCAGCTCAAGGACTAGCGGGGGAAGCTCCTACGAGCAGTACTTC.

The CDR3 region has the DNA TGTGCCAGCTCACCTGGGGGACTCTACGAGCAGTACTTC. Protein product: CASSPGGLYEQYF. The gene calls are TRBV18 and TRBJ2-7; D is perhaps TRBD2 (6 bases). Germline V CDR1 and CDR2: KGHSH, LQKENI. This CDR3 region has 13 residues. V was trimmed by 3 bases and J by 3 bases, leaving 9 bases between them.

This chain joins TRBV7-9 and TRBJ1-5, with D possibly being TRBD1 (5 bases). The germline V gene encodes CDR1 SEHNR and CDR2 FQNEAQ (reference sequence). The CDR3 length is 16 residues. V was pared by 1 base and J by 6 bases, with 16 bases between. DNA of the CDR3: TGTGCCAGCAGCTTAGAGGGGACGCTCCGGGGTCAGCCCCAGCATTTT. It translates to CASSLEGTLRGQPQHF. The full variable domain, in which reference TRBV7-9 and TRBJ1-5 provide the parts outside the CDR3, is DTGVSQNPRHKITKRGQNVTFRCDPISEHNRLYWYRQTLGQGPEFLTYFQNEAQLEKSRLLSDRFSAERPKGSFSTLEIQRTEQGDSAMYLCASSLEGTLRGQPQHFGDGTRLSIL.

Notes on this clone: The same CDR3 can be traced to other DNA sequences in this sample. The chain is built from TRBV6-5 and TRBJ1-2, with 7 bases lining up with TRBD1. CDR3 length equals 13 residues. J was trimmed by 5 bases and V by 0 bases; bases with no gene match: 0. Germline-derived CDR1 and CDR2 are MNHEY and SVGAGI. CDR3 sequence (DNA): TGTGCCAGCAGTTACTCACAGGGGTATGGCTACACCTTC. Translated, it gives CASSYSQGYGYTF.

V usage is TRBV19 and J usage is TRBJ1-3; maybe TRBD1 (5 bases). Trimming cost V 5 bases and J 0 bases, with 14 bases left between them. CDR3 length: 16 amino acids. Germline V CDR1 and CDR2: LNHDA, SQIVND (reference sequence). This CDR3 reads CASSSPGRDSGNTIYF. For the CDR3, the DNA is TGTGCCAGTAGTTCGCCGGGACGGGACTCTGGAAACACCATATATTTT. The variable domain in full, completed from reference TRBV19 and TRBJ1-3, reads DGGITQSPKYLFRKEGQNVTLSCEQNLNHDAMYWYRQDPGQGLRLIYYSQIVNDFQKGDIAEGYSVSREKKESFPLTVTSAQKNPTAFYLCASSSPGRDSGNTIYFGEGSWLTVV.

Written as DNA, the CDR3 is TGTGCCAGCAGCTCCGGGACTACAGGAAACACCATATATTTT. It translates to CASSSGTTGNTIYF. This chain joins TRBV5-6 and TRBJ1-3; TRBD1 is a possible D gene (5 bases). Germline-derived CDR1 and CDR2 are SGHDT and YYEEEE. V shed 3 bases and J shed 4 bases, with 11 bases lying between them. This CDR3 is built from 14 residues.

The V call is TRBV18, the J call TRBJ1-2, with D unclear. The CDR3 is made up of 13 amino acids. Trimming left V 2 bases short and J 6 bases short, with 10 bases between. In germline, CDR1 is KGHSH, CDR2 LQKENI. The CDR3 sequence is CASSPNRVHGYTF. CDR3 sequence (DNA): TGTGCCAGCTCACCAAACCGGGTCCATGGCTACACCTTC.

This chain uses TRBV6-6 with TRBJ1-4; no firm D call. With 6 bases removed from V and 1 base from J, the gap between germline ends came to 3 bases. The germline V gene has CDR1 MNHNY and CDR2 SVGAGI (reference sequence). This CDR3 has 12 amino acids. The CDR3 here is CASSGTNEKLFF. CDR3 sequence (DNA): TGTGCCAGCAGCGGAACTAATGAAAAACTGTTTTTT.

This chain's CDR3 is CASSLGFGAYNEQFF. CDR3 bases: TGTGCCAGCAGCTTGGGGTTTGGCGCCTACAATGAGCAGTTCTTC. The chain employs TRBV7-2 and TRBJ2-1, with D uncertain. The CDR3 extends over 15 amino acids. CDR1 SGHTA and CDR2 FQGNSA come from the germline V gene. Between the trimmed V and J ends, which lost 3 bases and 2 bases, there was a span of 11 bases.

The rearrangement links TRBV23-1 to TRBJ1-2, with D unresolved. TRBV23-1 is annotated as an ORF whose role is uncertain. V lost 0 bases and J 8 bases, leaving 4 bases between the germline ends. The CDR3 contains 11 residues. The CDR3 region has the DNA TGCGCCAGCAGTCAATCGTGGGGCTACACCTTC. This codes for CASSQSWGYTF.

V gene TRBV2 combines with J gene TRBJ2-2; D is ambiguous. Per germline, CDR1 SNHLY and CDR2 FYNNEI. The CDR3 is 14 residues long. V lost 7 bases, J lost 0 bases, and 9 bases lay in between. CDR3 nucleotides: TGTGCCAGCATCGTGGGTACGAACACCGGGGAGCTGTTTTTT. Translated, it gives CASIVGTNTGELFF. Looking up the rest from reference TRBV2 and TRBJ2-2 gives the full variable domain: EPEVTQTPSHQVTQMGQEVILRCVPISNHLYFYWYRQILGQKVEFLVSFYNNEISEKSEIFDDQFSVERPDGSNFTLKIRSTKLEDSAMYFCASIVGTNTGELFFGEGSRLTVL.

The genes are TRBV7-2 and TRBJ2-2; TRBD2 aligns across 10 bases. This CDR3 region has 15 residues. The germline CDR1 and CDR2 sequences are SGHTA and FQGNSA. V shed 5 bases, J shed 8 bases, and the junction held 8 bases outside the gene matches. CDR3 sequence: CASSPVSSGRGELFF. The CDR3 DNA follows: TGTGCCAGCAGCCCTGTGTCTAGCGGGAGAGGGGAGCTGTTTTTT.

V gene TRBV21-1 combines with J gene TRBJ2-7. TRBV21-1 is described as a pseudogene. CDR3 length equals 16 residues. The CDR3 here is CASSKPSREGASEQYF. In DNA, the CDR3 is TGTGCCAGCAGCAAGCCGAGTAGGGAGGGGGCTTCCGAGCAGTACTTC.

The chain uses TRBV6-5 and TRBJ1-1; D not certain. Germline V gene data show CDR1 as MNHEY and CDR2 as SVGAGI. The length of the CDR3 is 13 residues. Trimming cost V 2 bases and J 4 bases, with 8 bases left between them. The CDR3 sequence: CASSYDLGTEAFF. DNA for the CDR3: TGTGCCAGCAGTTACGACCTGGGCACTGAAGCTTTCTTT.